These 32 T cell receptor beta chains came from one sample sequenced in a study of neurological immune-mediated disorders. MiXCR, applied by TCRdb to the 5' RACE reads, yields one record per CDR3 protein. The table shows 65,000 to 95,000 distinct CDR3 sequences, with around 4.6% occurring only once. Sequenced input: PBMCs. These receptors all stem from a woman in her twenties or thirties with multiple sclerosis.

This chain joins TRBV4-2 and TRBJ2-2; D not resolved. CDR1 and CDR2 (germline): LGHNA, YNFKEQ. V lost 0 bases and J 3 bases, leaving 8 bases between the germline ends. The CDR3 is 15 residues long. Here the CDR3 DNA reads TGTGCCAGCAGCCAAGAAGGACGGGACACCGGGGAGCTGTTTTTT. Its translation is CASSQEGRDTGELFF.

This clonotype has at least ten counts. As DNA, the CDR3 is TGTGCCAGCAATGGGGGGGGGCGTGGAGAGACCCAGTACTTC. Amino acid sequence: CASNGGGRGETQYF. This chain joins TRBV6-2 or TRBV6-3 and TRBJ2-5, with D possibly matching TRBD2 (7 bases). In germline, CDR1 is MNHEY, CDR2 SVGEGT. The CDR3 length is 14 residues. The V end lost 7 bases, the J end lost 4 bases, and 16 bases lay between the germline ends.

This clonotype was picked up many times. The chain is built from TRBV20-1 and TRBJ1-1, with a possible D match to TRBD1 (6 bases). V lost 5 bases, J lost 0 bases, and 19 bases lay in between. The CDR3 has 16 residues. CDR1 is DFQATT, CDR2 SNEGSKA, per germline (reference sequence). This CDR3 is CSAPDRTIFMNTEAFF. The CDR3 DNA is TGCAGTGCTCCCGACAGGACCATCTTCATGAACACTGAAGCTTTCTTT.

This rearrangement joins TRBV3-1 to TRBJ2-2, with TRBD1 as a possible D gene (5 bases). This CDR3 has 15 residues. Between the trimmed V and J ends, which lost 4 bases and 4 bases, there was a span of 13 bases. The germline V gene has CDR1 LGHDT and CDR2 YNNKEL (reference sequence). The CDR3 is CASSRVLQGTGELFF. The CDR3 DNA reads TGTGCCAGCAGCCGAGTTCTCCAGGGCACCGGGGAGCTGTTTTTT.

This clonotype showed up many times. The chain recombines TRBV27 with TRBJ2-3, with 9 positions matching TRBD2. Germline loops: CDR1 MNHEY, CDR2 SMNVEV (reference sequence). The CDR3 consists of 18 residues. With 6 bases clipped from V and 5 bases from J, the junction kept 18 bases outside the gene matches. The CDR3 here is CASSPSSPVAGAVDTQYF. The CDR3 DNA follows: TGTGCCAGCAGCCCCTCCTCACCGGTAGCGGGAGCGGTAGATACGCAGTATTTT.

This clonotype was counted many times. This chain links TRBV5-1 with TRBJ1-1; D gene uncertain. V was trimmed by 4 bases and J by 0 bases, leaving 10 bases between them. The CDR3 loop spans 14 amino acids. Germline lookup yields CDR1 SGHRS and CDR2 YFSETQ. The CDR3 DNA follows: TGCGCCAGCAGCGGTGGCGAAATGAACACTGAAGCTTTCTTT. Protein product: CASSGGEMNTEAFF.

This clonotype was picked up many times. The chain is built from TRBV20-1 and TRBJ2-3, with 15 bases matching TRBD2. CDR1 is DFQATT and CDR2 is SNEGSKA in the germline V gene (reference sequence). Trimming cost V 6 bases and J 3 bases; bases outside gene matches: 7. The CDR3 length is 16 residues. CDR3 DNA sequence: TGCAGTGCCCCTCAGGGACTAGCGGGAGGAACAGATACGCAGTATTTT. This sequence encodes CSAPQGLAGGTDTQYF.

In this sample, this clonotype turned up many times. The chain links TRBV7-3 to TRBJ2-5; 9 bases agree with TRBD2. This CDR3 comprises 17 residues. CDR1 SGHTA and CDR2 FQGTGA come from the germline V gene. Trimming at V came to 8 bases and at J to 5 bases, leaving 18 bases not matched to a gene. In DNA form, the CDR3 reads TGTGCCAGCCGTCGTCCCCCCAAGCGGGGGGCCATGGAGACCCAGTACTTC. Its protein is CASRRPPKRGAMETQYF.

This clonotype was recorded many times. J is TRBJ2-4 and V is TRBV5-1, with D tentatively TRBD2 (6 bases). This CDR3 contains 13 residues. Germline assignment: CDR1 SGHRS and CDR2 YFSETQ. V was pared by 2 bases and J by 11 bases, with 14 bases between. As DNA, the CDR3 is TGCGCCAGCAGCTTCGGGGAGGAAGATGTTCAGTACTTC. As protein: CASSFGEEDVQYF.

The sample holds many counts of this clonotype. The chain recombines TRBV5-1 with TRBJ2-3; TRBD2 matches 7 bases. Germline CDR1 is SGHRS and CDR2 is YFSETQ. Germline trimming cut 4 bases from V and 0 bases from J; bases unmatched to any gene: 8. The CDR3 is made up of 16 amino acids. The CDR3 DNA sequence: TGCGCCAGCAGCGTCGGACTAGTCTCTAGCACAGATACGCAGTATTTT. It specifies CASSVGLVSSTDTQYF.

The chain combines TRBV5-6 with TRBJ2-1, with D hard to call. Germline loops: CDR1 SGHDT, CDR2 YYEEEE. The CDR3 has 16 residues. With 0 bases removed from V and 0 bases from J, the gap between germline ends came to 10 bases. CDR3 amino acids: CASSLVGFSSYNEQFF. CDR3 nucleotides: TGTGCCAGCAGCTTGGTGGGATTTAGCTCCTACAATGAGCAGTTCTTC. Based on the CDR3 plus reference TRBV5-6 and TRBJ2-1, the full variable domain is DAGVTQSPTHLIKTRGQQVTLRCSPKSGHDTVSWYQQALGQGPQFIFQYYEEEERQRGNFPDRFSGHQFPNYSSELNVNALLLGDSALYLCASSLVGFSSYNEQFFGPGTRLTVL.

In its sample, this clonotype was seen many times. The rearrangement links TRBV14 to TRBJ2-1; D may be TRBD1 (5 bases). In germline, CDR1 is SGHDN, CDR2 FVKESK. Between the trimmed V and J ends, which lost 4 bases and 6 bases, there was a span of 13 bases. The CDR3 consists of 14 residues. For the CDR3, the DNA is TGTGCCAGCAGCCTCGGACAAAGGGCCAATGAGCAGTTCTTC. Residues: CASSLGQRANEQFF.

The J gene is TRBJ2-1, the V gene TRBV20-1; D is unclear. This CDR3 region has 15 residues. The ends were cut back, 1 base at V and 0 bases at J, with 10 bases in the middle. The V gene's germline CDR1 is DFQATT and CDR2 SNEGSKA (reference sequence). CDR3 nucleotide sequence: TGCAGTGCTAGAGGGGCGGCGAGCTCCTACAATGAGCAGTTCTTC. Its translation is CSARGAASSYNEQFF.

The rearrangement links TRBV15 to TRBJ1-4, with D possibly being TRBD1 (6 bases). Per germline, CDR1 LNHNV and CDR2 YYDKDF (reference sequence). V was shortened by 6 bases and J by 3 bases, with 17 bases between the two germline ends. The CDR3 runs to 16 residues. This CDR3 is CATRQTFTGSNEKLFF. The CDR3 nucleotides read TGTGCCACCAGGCAAACCTTTACAGGGTCTAATGAAAAACTGTTTTTT.

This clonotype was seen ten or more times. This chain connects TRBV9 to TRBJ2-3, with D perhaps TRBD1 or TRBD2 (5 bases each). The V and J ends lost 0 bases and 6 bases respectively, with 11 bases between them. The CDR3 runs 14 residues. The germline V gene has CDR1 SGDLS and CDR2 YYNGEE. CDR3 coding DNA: TGTGCCAGCAGCGTAGCGGGGACCACCGATACGCAGTATTTT. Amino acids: CASSVAGTTDTQYF.

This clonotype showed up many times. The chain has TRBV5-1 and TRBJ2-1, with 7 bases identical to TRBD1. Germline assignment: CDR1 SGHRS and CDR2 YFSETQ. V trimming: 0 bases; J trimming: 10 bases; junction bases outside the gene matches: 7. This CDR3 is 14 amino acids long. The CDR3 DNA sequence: TGCGCCAGCAGCTTGGACGGGACAGCTTCCGAGCAGTTCTTC. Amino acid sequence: CASSLDGTASEQFF.

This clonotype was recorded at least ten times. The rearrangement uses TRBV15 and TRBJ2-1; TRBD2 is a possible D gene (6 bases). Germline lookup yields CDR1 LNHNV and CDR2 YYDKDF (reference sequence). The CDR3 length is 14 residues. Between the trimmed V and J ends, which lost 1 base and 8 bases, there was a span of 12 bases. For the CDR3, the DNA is TGTGCCACCAGCAGAGCTCTAGCGAGCGATGAGCAGTTCTTC. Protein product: CATSRALASDEQFF.

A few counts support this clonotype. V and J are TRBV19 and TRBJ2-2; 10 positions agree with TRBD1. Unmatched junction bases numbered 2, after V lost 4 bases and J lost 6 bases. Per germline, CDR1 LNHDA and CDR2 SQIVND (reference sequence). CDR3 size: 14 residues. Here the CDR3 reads CASSRTGGSGELFF. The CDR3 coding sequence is TGTGCCAGTAGTAGGACAGGGGGGTCCGGGGAGCTGTTTTTT.

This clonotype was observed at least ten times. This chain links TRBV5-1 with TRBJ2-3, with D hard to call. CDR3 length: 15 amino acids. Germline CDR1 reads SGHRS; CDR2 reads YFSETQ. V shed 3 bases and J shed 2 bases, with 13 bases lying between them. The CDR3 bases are TGCGCCAGCAGCTCTCTCGGGCCCCCCACAGATACGCAGTATTTT. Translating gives CASSSLGPPTDTQYF. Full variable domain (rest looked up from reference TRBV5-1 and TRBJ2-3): KAGVTQTPRYLIKTRGQQVTLSCSPISGHRSVSWYQQTPGQGLQFLFEYFSETQRNKGNFPGRFSGRQFSNSRSEMNVSTLELGDSALYLCASSSLGPPTDTQYFGPGTRLTVL.

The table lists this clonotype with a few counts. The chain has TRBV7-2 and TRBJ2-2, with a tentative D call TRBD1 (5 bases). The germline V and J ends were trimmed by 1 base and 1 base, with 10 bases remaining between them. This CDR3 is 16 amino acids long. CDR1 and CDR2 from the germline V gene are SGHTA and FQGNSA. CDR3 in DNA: TGTGCCAGCAGCTTAGGGGGCCAGGGGAACACCGGGGAGCTGTTTTTT. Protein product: CASSLGGQGNTGELFF.

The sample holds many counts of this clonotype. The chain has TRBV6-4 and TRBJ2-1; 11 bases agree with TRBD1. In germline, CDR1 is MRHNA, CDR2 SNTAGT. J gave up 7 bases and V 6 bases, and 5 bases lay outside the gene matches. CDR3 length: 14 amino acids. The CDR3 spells CASSGGTGGNEQFF. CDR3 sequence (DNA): TGTGCCAGCAGCGGGGGGACAGGGGGTAATGAGCAGTTCTTC.

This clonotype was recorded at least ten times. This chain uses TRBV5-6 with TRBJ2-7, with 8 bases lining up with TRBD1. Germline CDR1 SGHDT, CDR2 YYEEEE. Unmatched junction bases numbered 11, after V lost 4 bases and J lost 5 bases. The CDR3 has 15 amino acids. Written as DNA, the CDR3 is TGTGCCAGCAGCGTCCGCGACAGGGGTTCCCACGAGCAGTACTTC. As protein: CASSVRDRGSHEQYF.

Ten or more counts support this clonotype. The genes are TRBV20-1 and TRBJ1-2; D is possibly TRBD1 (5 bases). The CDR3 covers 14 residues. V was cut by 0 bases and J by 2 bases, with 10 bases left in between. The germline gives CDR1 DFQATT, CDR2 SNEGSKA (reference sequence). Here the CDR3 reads CSAREGAGNYGYTF. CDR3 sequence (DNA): TGCAGTGCTAGAGAAGGCGCAGGGAACTATGGCTACACCTTC.

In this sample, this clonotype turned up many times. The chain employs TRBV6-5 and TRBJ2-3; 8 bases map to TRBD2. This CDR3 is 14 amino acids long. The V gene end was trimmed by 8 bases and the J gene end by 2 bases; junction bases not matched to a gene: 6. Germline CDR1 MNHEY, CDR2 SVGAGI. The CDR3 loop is CASQLAAPTDTQYF. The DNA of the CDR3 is TGTGCCAGCCAACTAGCGGCCCCCACAGATACGCAGTATTTT.

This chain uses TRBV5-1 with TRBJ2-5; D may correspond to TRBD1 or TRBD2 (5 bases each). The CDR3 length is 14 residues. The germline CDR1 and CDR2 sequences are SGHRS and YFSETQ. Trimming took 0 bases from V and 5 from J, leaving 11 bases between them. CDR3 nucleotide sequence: TGCGCCAGCAGCTTGGTTGGGGGAGTGGAGACCCAGTACTTC. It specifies CASSLVGGVETQYF.

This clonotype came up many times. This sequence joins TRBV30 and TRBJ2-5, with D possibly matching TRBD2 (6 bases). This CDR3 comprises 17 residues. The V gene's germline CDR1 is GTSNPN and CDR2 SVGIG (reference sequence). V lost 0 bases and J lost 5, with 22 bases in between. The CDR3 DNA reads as TGTGCCTGGAGTGTAGGCCCTCGCCCAGGGACTGACGAGACCCAGTACTTC. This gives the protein CAWSVGPRPGTDETQYF.

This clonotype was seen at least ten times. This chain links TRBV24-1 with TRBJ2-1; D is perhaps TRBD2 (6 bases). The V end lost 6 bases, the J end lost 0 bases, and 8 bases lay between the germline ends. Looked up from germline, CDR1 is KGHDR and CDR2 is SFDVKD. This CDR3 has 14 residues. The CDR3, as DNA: TGTGCCACCAGTTCGACTAGCTCCTACAATGAGCAGTTCTTC. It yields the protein CATSSTSSYNEQFF.

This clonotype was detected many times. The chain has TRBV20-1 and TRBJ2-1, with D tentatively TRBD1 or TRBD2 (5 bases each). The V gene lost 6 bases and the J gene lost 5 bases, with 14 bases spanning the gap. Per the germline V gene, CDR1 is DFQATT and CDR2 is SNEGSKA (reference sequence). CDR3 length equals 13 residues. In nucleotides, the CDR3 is TGCAGTGCCCCAATTGGGGGTCACAATGAGCAGTTCTTC. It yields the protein CSAPIGGHNEQFF.

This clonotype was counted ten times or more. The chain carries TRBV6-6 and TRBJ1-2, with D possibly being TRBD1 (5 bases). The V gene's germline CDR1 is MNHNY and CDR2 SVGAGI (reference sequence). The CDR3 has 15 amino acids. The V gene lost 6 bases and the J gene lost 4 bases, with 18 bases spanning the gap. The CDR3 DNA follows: TGTGCCAGCAGGGGGGAAGGGTCGAAGAGCTATGGCTACACCTTC. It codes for CASRGEGSKSYGYTF.

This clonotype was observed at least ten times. The CDR3 region has the DNA TGCGCCAGCAGCTTGGCGTACAGGGGGGGTACTGAAGCTTTCTTT. Protein product: CASSLAYRGGTEAFF. The chain joins TRBV5-1 to TRBJ1-1, with 8 bases aligning to TRBD1. Germline values: CDR1 SGHRS, CDR2 YFSETQ. The CDR3 contains 15 residues. V dropped 0 bases and J dropped 5; count of bases not matched to a gene: 6.

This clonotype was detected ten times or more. CDR3 in DNA: TGTGCCATCAGTCAGGGGGCGATGAGTGAAAAACTGTTTTTT. This translates into CAISQGAMSEKLFF. The V call is TRBV10-3, the J call TRBJ1-4; TRBD1 matches 8 bases. Trimming took 5 bases from V and 7 from J; bases not matched to a gene: 6. CDR3 length equals 14 residues. CDR1 and CDR2 (germline): ENHRY, SYGVKD.

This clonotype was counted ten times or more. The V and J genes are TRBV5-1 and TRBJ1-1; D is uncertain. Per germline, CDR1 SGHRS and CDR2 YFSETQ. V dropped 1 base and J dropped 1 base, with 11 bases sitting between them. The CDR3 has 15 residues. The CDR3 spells CASSLMGGGNTEAFF. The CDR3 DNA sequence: TGCGCCAGCAGCTTGATGGGCGGAGGGAACACTGAAGCTTTCTTT.